The clone carrying this TCR beta chain was recorded many times. The V gene lost 4 bases and the J gene lost 2 bases, with 15 bases spanning the gap. This CDR3 comprises 15 residues. Per the germline V gene, CDR1 is SGHNT and CDR2 is YYREEE (reference sequence). This sample is part of a study of tumor-infiltrating lymphocytes in oesophageal squamous cell carcinoma. TCRdb processed the PCR reads anew with MiXCR; each CDR3 protein has one entry. This table has roughly 19,000 distinct CDR3 sequences, about two fifths appearing once. The sequence was collected from a male donor with esophageal squamous cell carcinoma. Source material: normal esophageal tissue next to the tumor. This sequence joins TRBV5-4 and TRBJ1-2; D call uncertain. CDR3 bases: TGTGCCAGCAGCCCCCGAGGAGGAGTGAACTATGGCTACACCTTC. Its translation is CASSPRGGVNYGYTF.